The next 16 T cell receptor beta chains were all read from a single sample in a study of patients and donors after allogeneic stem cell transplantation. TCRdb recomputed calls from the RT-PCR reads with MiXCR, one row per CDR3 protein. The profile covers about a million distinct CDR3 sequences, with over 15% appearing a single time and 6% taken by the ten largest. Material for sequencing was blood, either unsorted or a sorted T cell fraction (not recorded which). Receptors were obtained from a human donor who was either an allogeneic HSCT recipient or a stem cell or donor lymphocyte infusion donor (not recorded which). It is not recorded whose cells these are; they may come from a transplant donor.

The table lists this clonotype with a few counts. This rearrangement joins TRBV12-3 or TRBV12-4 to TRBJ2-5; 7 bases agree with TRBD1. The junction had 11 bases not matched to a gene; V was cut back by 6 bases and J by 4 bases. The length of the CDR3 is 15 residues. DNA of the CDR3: TGTGCCAGCAGCCCTCAGGGGGTGTTTGGAGAGACCCAGTACTTC. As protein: CASSPQGVFGETQYF.

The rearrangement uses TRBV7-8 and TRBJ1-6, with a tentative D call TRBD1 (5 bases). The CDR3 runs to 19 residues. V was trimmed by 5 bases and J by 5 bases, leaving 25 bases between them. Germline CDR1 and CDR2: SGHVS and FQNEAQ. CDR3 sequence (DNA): TGTGCCAGCAGCAGCTACCGACTCGGTGTCGGCAGGGATAATTCACCCCTCCACTTT. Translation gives CASSSYRLGVGRDNSPLHF.

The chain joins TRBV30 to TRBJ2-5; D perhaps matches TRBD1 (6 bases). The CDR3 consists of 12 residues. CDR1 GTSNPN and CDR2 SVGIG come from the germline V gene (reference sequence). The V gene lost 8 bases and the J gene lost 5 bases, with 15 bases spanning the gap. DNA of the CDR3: TGTGCCGTGAGCCTGAGGGGGGAGACCCAGTACTTC. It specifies CAVSLRGETQYF.

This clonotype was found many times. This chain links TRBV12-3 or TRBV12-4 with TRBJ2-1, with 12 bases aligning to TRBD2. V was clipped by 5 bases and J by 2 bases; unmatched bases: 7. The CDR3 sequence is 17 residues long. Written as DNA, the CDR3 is TGTGCCAGCAGTGCCCCACTAGCGGGAGGTCCCTACAATGAGCAGTTCTTC. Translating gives CASSAPLAGGPYNEQFF.

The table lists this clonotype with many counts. For the CDR3, the DNA is TGTGCCAGCATCACGACTCGGGCCAGCGGGAGTTCTGAGCAGTTCTTC. Its protein product is CASITTRASGSSEQFF. The V and J genes are TRBV12-3 or TRBV12-4 and TRBJ2-1; 8 bases fit TRBD2. V was pared by 7 bases and J by 9 bases, with 17 bases of the junction left unmatched. The CDR3 loop spans 16 amino acids.

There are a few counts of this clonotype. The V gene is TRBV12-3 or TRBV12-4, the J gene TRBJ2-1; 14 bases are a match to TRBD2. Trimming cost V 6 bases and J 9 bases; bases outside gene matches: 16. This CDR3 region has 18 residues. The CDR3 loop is CASSPLEPGLAGVGEQFF. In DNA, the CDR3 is TGTGCCAGCAGCCCACTCGAACCGGGACTAGCGGGAGTCGGTGAGCAGTTCTTC.

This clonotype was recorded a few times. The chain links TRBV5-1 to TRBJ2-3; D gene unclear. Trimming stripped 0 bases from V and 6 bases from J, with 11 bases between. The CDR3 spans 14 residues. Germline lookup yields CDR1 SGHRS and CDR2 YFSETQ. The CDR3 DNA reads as TGCGCCAGCAGCTTGGCCACCAGTGGGGATACGCAGTATTTT. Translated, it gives CASSLATSGDTQYF. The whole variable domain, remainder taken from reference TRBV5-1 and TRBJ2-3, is KAGVTQTPRYLIKTRGQQVTLSCSPISGHRSVSWYQQTPGQGLQFLFEYFSETQRNKGNFPGRFSGRQFSNSRSEMNVSTLELGDSALYLCASSLATSGDTQYFGPGTRLTVL.

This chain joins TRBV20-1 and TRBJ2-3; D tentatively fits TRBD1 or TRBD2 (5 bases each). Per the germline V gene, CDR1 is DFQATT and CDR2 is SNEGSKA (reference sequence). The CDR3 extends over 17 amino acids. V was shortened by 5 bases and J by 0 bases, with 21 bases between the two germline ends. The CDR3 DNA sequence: TGCAGTGCTGCCGGGACGCCCCTGTTCTCTAGCACAGATACGCAGTATTTT. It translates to CSAAGTPLFSSTDTQYF.

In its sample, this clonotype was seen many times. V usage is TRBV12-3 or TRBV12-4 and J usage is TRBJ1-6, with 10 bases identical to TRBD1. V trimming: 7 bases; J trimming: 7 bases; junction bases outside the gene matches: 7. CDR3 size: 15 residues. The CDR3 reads CASNTGQGQNSPLHF. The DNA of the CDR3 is TGTGCCAGCAATACGGGACAGGGGCAGAATTCACCCCTCCACTTT.

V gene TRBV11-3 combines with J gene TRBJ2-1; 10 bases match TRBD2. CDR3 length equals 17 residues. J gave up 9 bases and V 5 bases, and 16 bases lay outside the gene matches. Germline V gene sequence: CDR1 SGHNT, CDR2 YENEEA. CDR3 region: CASSPLPGTSDRSEQFF. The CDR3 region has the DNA TGTGCCAGCAGCCCACTACCCGGGACTAGCGACCGTAGTGAGCAGTTCTTC.

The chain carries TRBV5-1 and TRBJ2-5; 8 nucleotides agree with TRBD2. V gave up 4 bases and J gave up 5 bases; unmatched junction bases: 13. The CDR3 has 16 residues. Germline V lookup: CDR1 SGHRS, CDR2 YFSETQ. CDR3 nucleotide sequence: TGCGCCAGCAGCAGGTCGGTGGGACTAGACGCGGAGACCCAGTACTTC. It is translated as CASSRSVGLDAETQYF. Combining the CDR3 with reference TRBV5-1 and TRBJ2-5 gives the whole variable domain KAGVTQTPRYLIKTRGQQVTLSCSPISGHRSVSWYQQTPGQGLQFLFEYFSETQRNKGNFPGRFSGRQFSNSRSEMNVSTLELGDSALYLCASSRSVGLDAETQYFGPGTRLLVL.

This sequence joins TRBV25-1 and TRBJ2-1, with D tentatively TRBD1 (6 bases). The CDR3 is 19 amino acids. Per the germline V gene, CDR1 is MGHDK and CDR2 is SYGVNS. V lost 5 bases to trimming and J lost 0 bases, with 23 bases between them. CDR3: CASSKPGQGTWGSYNEQFF. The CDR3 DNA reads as TGTGCCAGCAGTAAACCGGGTCAGGGGACGTGGGGCTCCTACAATGAGCAGTTCTTC.

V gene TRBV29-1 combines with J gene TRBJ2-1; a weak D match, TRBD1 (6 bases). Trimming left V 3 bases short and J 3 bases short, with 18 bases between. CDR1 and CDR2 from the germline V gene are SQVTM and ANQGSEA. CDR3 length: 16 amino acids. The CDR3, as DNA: TGCAGCGTTGAGTGGTTGGGCAGGGGTGGCTACAATGAGCAGTTCTTC. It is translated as CSVEWLGRGGYNEQFF.

CDR3 region: CASSYAQRSYNSPLHF. CDR3 DNA: TGTGCCAGCAGTTACGCACAGAGATCTTATAATTCACCCCTCCACTTT. The V and J genes are TRBV6-5 and TRBJ1-6; D is unresolved. Trimming took off 2 bases at V and 4 bases at J, with 12 bases between the two ends. Germline-derived CDR1 and CDR2 are MNHEY and SVGAGI. The CDR3 consists of 16 residues.

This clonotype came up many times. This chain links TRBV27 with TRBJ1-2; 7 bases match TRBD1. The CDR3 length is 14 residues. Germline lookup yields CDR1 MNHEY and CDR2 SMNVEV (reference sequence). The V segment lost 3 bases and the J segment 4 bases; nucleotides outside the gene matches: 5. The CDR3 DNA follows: TGTGCCAGCAGTTTGAGACAGGGTCCCTATGGCTACACCTTC. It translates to CASSLRQGPYGYTF.

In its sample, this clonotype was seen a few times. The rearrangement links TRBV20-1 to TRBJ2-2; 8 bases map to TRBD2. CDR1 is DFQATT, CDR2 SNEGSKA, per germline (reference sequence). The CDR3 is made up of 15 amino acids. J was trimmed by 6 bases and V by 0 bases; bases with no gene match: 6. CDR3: CSARERGSGAGELFF. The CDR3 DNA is TGCAGTGCTAGAGAAAGGGGTAGCGGGGCCGGGGAGCTGTTTTTT.